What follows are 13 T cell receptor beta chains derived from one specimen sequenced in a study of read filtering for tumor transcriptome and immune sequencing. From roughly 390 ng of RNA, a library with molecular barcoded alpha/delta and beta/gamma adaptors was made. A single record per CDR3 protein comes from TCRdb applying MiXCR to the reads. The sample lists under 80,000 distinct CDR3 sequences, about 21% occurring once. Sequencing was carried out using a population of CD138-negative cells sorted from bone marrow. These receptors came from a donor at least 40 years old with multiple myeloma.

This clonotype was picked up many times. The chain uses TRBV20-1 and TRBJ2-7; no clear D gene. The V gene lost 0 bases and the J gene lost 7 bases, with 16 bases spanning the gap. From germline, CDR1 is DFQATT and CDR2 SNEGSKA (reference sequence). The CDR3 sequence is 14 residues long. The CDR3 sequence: CSARDLTASREQYF. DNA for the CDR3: TGCAGTGCTAGAGATCTTACAGCGAGTCGGGAGCAGTACTTC.

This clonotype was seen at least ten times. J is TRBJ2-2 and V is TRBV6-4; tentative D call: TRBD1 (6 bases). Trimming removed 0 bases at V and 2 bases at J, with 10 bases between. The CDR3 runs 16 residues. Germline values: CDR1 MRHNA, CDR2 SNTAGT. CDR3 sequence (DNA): TGTGCCAGCAGTGACTCAGGGACATTCAACACCGGGGAGCTGTTTTTT. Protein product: CASSDSGTFNTGELFF.

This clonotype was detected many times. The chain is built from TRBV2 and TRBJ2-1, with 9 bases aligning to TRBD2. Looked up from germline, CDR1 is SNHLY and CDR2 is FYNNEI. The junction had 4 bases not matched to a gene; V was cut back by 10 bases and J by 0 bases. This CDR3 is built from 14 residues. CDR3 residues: CATLAGLSYNEQFF. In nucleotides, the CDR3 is TGTGCCACCCTAGCGGGACTCTCCTACAATGAGCAGTTCTTC.

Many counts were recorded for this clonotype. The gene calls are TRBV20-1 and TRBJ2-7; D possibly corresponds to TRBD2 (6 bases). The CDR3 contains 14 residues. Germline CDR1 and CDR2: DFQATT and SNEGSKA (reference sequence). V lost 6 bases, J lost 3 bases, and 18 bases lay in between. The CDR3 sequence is CSAPEGFAGYEQYF. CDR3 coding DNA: TGCAGTGCCCCGGAGGGGTTTGCAGGCTACGAGCAGTACTTC.

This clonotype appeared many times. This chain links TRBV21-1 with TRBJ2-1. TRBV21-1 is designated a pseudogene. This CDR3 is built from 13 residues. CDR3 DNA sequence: TGTGCCAGCAGCATTATAAACCCCAATGAGCAGTTCTTC. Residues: CASSIINPNEQFF.

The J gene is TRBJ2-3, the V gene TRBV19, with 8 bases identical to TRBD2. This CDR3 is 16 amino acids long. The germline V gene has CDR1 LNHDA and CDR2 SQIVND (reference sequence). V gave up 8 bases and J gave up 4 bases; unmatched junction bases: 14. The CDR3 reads CASSGGSGSVADTQYF. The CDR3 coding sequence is TGTGCCAGTTCTGGGGGCAGCGGGAGTGTCGCAGATACGCAGTATTTT.

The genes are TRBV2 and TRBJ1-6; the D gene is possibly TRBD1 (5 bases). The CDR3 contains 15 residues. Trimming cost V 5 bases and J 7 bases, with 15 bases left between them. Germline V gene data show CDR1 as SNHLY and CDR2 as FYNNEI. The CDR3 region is CASSRAGLENSPLHF. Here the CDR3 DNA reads TGTGCCAGCAGTAGGGCAGGGCTGGAGAATTCACCCCTCCACTTT.

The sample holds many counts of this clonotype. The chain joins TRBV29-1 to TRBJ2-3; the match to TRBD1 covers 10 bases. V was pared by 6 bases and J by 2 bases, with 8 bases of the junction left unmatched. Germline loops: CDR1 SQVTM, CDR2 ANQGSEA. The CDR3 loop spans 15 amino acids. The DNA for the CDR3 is TGCAGCGTGTCACGGGACAGGGGATCCACAGATACGCAGTATTTT. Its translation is CSVSRDRGSTDTQYF.

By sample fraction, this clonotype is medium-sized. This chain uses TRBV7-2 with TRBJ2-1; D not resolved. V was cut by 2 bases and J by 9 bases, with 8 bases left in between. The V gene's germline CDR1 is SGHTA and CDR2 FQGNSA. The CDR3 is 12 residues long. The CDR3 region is CASSLFFGEQFF. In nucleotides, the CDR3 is TGTGCCAGCAGCTTATTTTTTGGTGAGCAGTTCTTC.

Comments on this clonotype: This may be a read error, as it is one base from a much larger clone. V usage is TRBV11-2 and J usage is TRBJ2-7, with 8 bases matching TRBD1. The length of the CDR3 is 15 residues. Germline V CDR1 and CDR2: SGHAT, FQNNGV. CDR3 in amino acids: CTSSLGAGQGYEQYF. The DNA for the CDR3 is TGTACCAGCAGCTTAGGAGCAGGACAGGGTTACGAGCAGTACTTC.

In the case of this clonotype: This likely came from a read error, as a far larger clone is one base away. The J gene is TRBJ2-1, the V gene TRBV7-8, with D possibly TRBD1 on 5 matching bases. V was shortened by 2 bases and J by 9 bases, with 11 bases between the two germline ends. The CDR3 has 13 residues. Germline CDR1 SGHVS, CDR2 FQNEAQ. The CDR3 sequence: CASSLRSGAEQFF. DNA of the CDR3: TGTGCCAGCAGCTTAAGGTCTGGGGCTGAGCAGTTCTTC.

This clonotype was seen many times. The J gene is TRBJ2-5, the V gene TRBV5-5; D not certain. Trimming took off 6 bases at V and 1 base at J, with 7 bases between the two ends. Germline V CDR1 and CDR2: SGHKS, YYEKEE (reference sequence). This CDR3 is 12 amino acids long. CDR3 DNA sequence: TGTGCCAGCAACTACTTCCAAGAGACCCAGTACTTC. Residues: CASNYFQETQYF. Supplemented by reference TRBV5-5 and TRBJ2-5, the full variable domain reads DAGVTQSPTHLIKTRGQQVTLRCSPISGHKSVSWYQQVLGQGPQFIFQYYEKEERGRGNFPDRFSARQFPNYSSELNVNALLLGDSALYLCASNYFQETQYFGPGTRLLVL.

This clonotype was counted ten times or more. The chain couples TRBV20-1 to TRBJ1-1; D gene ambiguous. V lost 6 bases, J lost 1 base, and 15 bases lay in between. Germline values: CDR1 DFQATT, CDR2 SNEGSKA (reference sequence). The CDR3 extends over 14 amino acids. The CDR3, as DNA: TGCAGTGCCAAAGTCGTCAGAGAGAACACTGAAGCTTTCTTT. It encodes CSAKVVRENTEAFF.